This T cell receptor (beta chain) was identified during a study of vaccination effects on CD4 cells after COVID-19. Study-wide background: Supplemented with roughly 10 IU/ml IL-2 and roughly 9.2 ug/ml peptides, two million PBMC per well were kept in culture.

The trim removed 4 bases at V and 5 bases at J, leaving 15 bases unmatched. This CDR3 region has 18 residues. The germline V gene has CDR1 MGHRA and CDR2 YSYEKL. This clone was seen more than once but under ten times. The antigen is undetermined. Profiling relied on immunoSEQ multiplex PCR, and the TCRdb table lists in-frame clones only, not all of them. The profile shows 70,000 or so clones, more than 70% of them singletons. CD4+ T cells were isolated after less than 12 days of culture. The chain combines TRBV4-1 with TRBJ2-3; 10 nucleotides align to TRBD2. This material consisted of CD4+ T cells from PBMCs cultured without peptide, taken before COVID-19 vaccination. The sequence derives from a human donor who received a COVID-19 vaccine. This CDR3 is CASSPLQAGTSARDTQYF. CDR3 sequence (DNA): TGCGCCAGCAGCCCGTTACAGGCCGGGACTAGCGCGAGAGATACGCAGTATTTT.